What follows are 22 T cell receptor beta chains derived from one specimen sequenced in a study of beta chain features in type 1 diabetes. The authors reverse transcribed all of the isolated RNA, so sequencing captured expressed TCRB transcripts. The method was immunoSEQ multiplex PCR; TCRdb's version includes in-frame clones alone and lacks a portion of them. The table has more than 120,000 clones, about 12% seen once. No antigen has been assigned to these receptors. Study-level findings and limits: In all four CD4+ subsets, TCRB CDR3 length was significantly, moderately reduced in type 1 diabetes.

The sample taken for sequencing was central memory CD4+ T cells from blood. These receptors originate from a man between 18 and 29 years old with type 1 diabetes.

The rearrangement joins TRBV16 to TRBJ1-1, with 8 bases lining up with TRBD1. The CDR3 is 15 residues long. Germline CDR1 reads KGHSY; CDR2 reads FQNENV. After removal of 6 bases from V and 1 base from J, the junction contained 7 bases not matched to a gene. The CDR3 is CASSRSGTGNTEAFF. Here the CDR3 DNA reads TGTGCCAGCAGTCGATCCGGGACAGGGAACACTGAAGCTTTCTTT.

This clone occurred many times. This same CDR3 is encoded by further DNA sequences in the sample. CDR3 sequence reads: CSVEEGTGGQPQHF. The CDR3 coding sequence is TGCAGCGTTGAAGAGGGGACAGGAGGTCAGCCCCAGCATTTT. The chain carries TRBV29-1 and TRBJ1-5, with 8 bases fitting TRBD1. This CDR3 contains 14 residues. From germline, CDR1 is SQVTM and CDR2 ANQGSEA. V trimming: 0 bases; J trimming: 6 bases; junction bases outside the gene matches: 4.

This clone was seen more than once but under ten times. The chain links TRBV4-2 to TRBJ2-4; no firm D call. The CDR3 is 17 amino acids. The V end was cut by 1 base, the J end by 0 bases, with 13 bases between. CDR1 is LGHNA and CDR2 is YNFKEQ in the germline V gene. The CDR3 sequence: CASSQAGPSLAKNIQYF. In nucleotides, the CDR3 is TGTGCCAGCAGCCAAGCCGGACCGTCACTAGCCAAAAACATTCAGTACTTC.

This clone was seen repeatedly, ten times or more. The genes are TRBV14 and TRBJ1-1; D not certain. Trimming took 5 bases from V and 1 from J, leaving 8 bases between them. The CDR3 is 13 residues long. CDR1 and CDR2 (germline): SGHDN, FVKESK. The CDR3: CASSGKRNTEAFF. For the CDR3, the DNA is TGTGCCAGCAGCGGGAAGCGGAACACTGAAGCTTTCTTT.

This chain links TRBV6-6 with TRBJ2-2; tentative D call: TRBD2 (6 bases). The CDR3 loop spans 14 amino acids. Germline CDR1 reads MNHNY; CDR2 reads SVGAGI (reference sequence). Trimming left V 2 bases short and J 4 bases short, with 8 bases between. CDR3 sequence: CASSYGGSTGELFF. The CDR3 region has the DNA TGTGCCAGCAGTTACGGGGGGAGCACCGGGGAGCTGTTTTTT.

This clone was detected a few times. This chain joins TRBV11-3 and TRBJ2-1; unclear D gene. Germline CDR1 reads SGHNT; CDR2 reads YENEEA. The CDR3 length is 13 residues. With 2 bases removed from V and 7 bases from J, the gap between germline ends came to 9 bases. CDR3 DNA: TGTGCCAGCAGCTTACCCCAGACAAATGAGCAGTTCTTC. Translation gives CASSLPQTNEQFF.

This clone was picked up a small number of times. The V and J genes are TRBV28 and TRBJ1-3, with TRBD1 as a possible D gene (5 bases). Germline CDR1 MDHEN, CDR2 SYDVKM. The CDR3 length is 14 residues. With 6 bases removed from V and 2 bases from J, the gap between germline ends came to 11 bases. The CDR3, as DNA: TGTGCCAGCAGGCAGGGATTCGCTGGAAACACCATATATTTT. This sequence encodes CASRQGFAGNTIYF.

The chain joins TRBV29-1 to TRBJ1-3; 8 nucleotides align to TRBD1. The V gene's germline CDR1 is SQVTM and CDR2 ANQGSEA. The J segment lost 1 base and the V segment lost 4 bases, leaving 15 bases of the junction unmatched. The CDR3 sequence is 18 residues long. The CDR3 here is CSVVMTGARISSGNTIYF. CDR3 bases: TGCAGCGTTGTCATGACAGGGGCCCGAATCTCTTCTGGAAACACCATATATTTT.

The sample holds many counts of this clone. The rearrangement links TRBV5-4 to TRBJ2-5; weak D call: TRBD1 (6 bases). The germline gives CDR1 SGHNT, CDR2 YYREEE (reference sequence). This CDR3 has 14 residues. Trimming removed 4 bases at V and 4 bases at J, with 14 bases between. DNA for the CDR3: TGTGCCAGCAGCACGACAGGACCGGGAGAGACCCAGTACTTC. Translating gives CASSTTGPGETQYF.

This clone was detected many times. The chain uses TRBV28 and TRBJ1-5; D not certain. The CDR3 covers 14 residues. V was pared by 6 bases and J by 5 bases, with 14 bases between. Germline V gene lookup returns CDR1 MDHEN and CDR2 SYDVKM. This CDR3 is CASRSNGRHQPQHF. In DNA form, the CDR3 reads TGTGCCAGCAGGTCCAACGGGAGACATCAGCCCCAGCATTTT. The full variable domain, in which reference TRBV28 and TRBJ1-5 provide the parts outside the CDR3, is DVKVTQSSRYLVKRTGEKVFLECVQDMDHENMFWYRQDPGLGLRLIYFSYDVKMKEKGDIPEGYSVSREKKERFSLILESASTNQTSMYLCASRSNGRHQPQHFGDGTRLSIL.

This clone came up a few times. V usage is TRBV13 and J usage is TRBJ1-2; tentatively, D is TRBD1 (6 bases). The CDR3 is made up of 14 amino acids. Germline values: CDR1 PRHDT, CDR2 FYEKMQ (reference sequence). Trimming pared 5 bases from V and 4 bases from J, leaving 14 bases between. DNA for the CDR3: TGTGCCAGCAGCCCCGGACAGATTCTCTATGGCTACACCTTC. The encoded protein is CASSPGQILYGYTF.

Notes on this clone: This could be a read error, since a much larger clone is one nucleotide away. The genes are TRBV28 and TRBJ2-2; D not certain. The CDR3 sequence is 12 residues long. CDR1 is MDHEN and CDR2 is SYDVKM in the germline V gene. V was pared by 2 bases and J by 7 bases, with 5 bases between. CDR3 in amino acids: CASSLEIGELFF. In DNA, the CDR3 is TGTGCCAGCAGTTTAGAAATCGGGGAGCTGTTTTTT. The complete variable domain, with remaining parts taken from reference TRBV28 and TRBJ2-2, reads DVKVTQSSRYLVKRTGEKVFLECVQDMDHENMFWYRQDPGLGLRLIYFSYDVKMKEKGDIPEGYSVSREKKERFSLILESASTNQTSMYLCASSLEIGELFFGEGSRLTVL.

This clone has a handful of counts. The V call is TRBV7-3, the J call TRBJ1-1, with D perhaps matching TRBD1 (5 bases). Trimming shortened V by 3 bases and J by 6 bases, and 11 bases separated the two germline ends. Per the germline V gene, CDR1 is SGHTA and CDR2 is FQGTGA. The CDR3 sequence is 13 residues long. The CDR3 coding sequence is TGTGCCAGCAGCTTCCAGGGTATGTCTGAAGCTTTCTTT. Translation: CASSFQGMSEAFF.

The V gene is TRBV7-9, the J gene TRBJ2-7; D is unresolved. With 1 base removed from V and 2 bases from J, the gap between germline ends came to 12 bases. Germline V gene lookup returns CDR1 SEHNR and CDR2 FQNEAQ (reference sequence). CDR3 length: 15 amino acids. CDR3 DNA sequence: TGTGCCAGCAGCTTAGACCAGCTTCGGGCCTACGAGCAGTACTTC. This codes for CASSLDQLRAYEQYF.

The J gene is TRBJ2-7, the V gene TRBV28; 8 bases are a match to TRBD2. Germline V gene data show CDR1 as MDHEN and CDR2 as SYDVKM. The trim removed 6 bases at V and 4 bases at J, leaving 2 bases unmatched. The CDR3 spans 12 residues. DNA of the CDR3: TGTGCCAGCAGCCCTAGCGGGTACGAGCAGTACTTC. It specifies CASSPSGYEQYF.

The chain recombines TRBV5-6 with TRBJ2-5; maybe TRBD2 (6 bases). The CDR3 contains 13 residues. Trimming removed 0 bases from V and 4 bases from J, with 7 bases in between. Germline V gene data show CDR1 as SGHDT and CDR2 as YYEEEE. CDR3 nucleotides: TGTGCCAGCAGCTTGGGACTAGTAGAGACCCAGTACTTC. It specifies CASSLGLVETQYF.

The gene calls are TRBV13 and TRBJ1-4; possibly TRBD1 for D (6 bases). Germline lookup yields CDR1 PRHDT and CDR2 FYEKMQ (reference sequence). Trimming cost V 5 bases and J 1 base, with 8 bases left between them. This CDR3 has 14 amino acids. This chain's CDR3 is CASSAQGTNEKLFF. DNA of the CDR3: TGTGCCAGCAGCGCACAGGGAACTAATGAAAAACTGTTTTTT. The full variable domain, with the rest looked up from reference TRBV13 and TRBJ1-4, is AAGVIQSPRHLIKEKRETATLKCYPIPRHDTVYWYQQGPGQDPQFLISFYEKMQSDKGSIPDRFSAQQFSDYHSELNMSSLELGDSALYFCASSAQGTNEKLFFGSGTQLSVL.

This clone has more than one count but fewer than ten. This sequence joins TRBV29-1 and TRBJ1-4; D may be TRBD1 (6 bases). V dropped 8 bases and J dropped 12 bases, with 19 bases sitting between them. CDR1 and CDR2 from the germline V gene are SQVTM and ANQGSEA. The length of the CDR3 is 12 residues. Written as DNA, the CDR3 is TGCAGCTTTACCCAGGGGCCAGGGGAACTGTTTTTT. This sequence encodes CSFTQGPGELFF.

This chain connects TRBV7-9 to TRBJ2-7; TRBD1 is a possible D gene (6 bases). Germline-derived CDR1 and CDR2 are SEHNR and FQNEAQ (reference sequence). Trimming left V 5 bases short and J 2 bases short, with 13 bases between. The CDR3 covers 14 residues. The chain's CDR3 is CASSPQDRTYEQYF. CDR3 nucleotides: TGTGCCAGCAGCCCGCAGGACAGAACCTACGAGCAGTACTTC.

This clone was seen only a few times. This chain joins TRBV16 and TRBJ1-2; 8 positions match TRBD1. The CDR3 is 13 amino acids. Germline CDR1 reads KGHSY; CDR2 reads FQNENV. J gave up 8 bases and V 4 bases, and 6 bases lay outside the gene matches. The CDR3: CASSPQGAGGYTF. CDR3 DNA: TGTGCCAGCAGCCCGCAGGGGGCGGGAGGCTACACCTTC.

The table lists this clone with a few counts. The CDR3 DNA reads TGTGCCAGCAGTTGGATAACTGAGCAGTTCTTC. Translated: CASSWITEQFF. The chain joins TRBV2 to TRBJ2-1, with no clear D. CDR1 and CDR2 (germline): SNHLY, FYNNEI. This CDR3 is 11 amino acids long. V dropped 5 bases and J dropped 9 bases, with 8 bases sitting between them.

V usage is TRBV21-1 and J usage is TRBJ2-3; TRBD2, as called in the table, went unchecked against the DNA. TRBV21-1 constitutes a pseudogene. The CDR3 has 16 residues. As DNA, the CDR3 is TGTGCCAGCAGACTCGGGGGGTCTAGTTGCACAGATACGCAGTATTTT. This gives the protein CASRLGGSSCTDTQYF.